The present entry profiles one TCR beta chain with its context. As yet, its antigen is unknown. The source of the sample is a study of regulatory T cells in long-lasting Graves disease. Overall study findings and caveats: With approximately 2,500 shared public clonotypes, persistent patients exceeded new patients, who shared approximately 880. Persistent disease preferred TRBV28, TRBJ1-2 and TRBJ2-5; new disease, TRBV20-1 and TRBJ2-1.

The time point is: newly diagnosed GD, antithyroid drugs for less than 3 months. The TCR library was made from RNA extracted from PBMCs. The germline V gene encodes CDR1 SEHNR and CDR2 FQNEAQ (reference sequence). V lost 5 bases and J lost 5, with 15 bases in between. CDR3 length: 15 residues. Construction of the TCR beta libraries employed iRepertoire HTBI primers in conjunction with Arm-PCR of CDR3 regions. MiXCR, applied by TCRdb to the multiplex PCR reads, yields one record per CDR3 protein. The sample lists 350,000 to 500,000 distinct CDR3 sequences, about 15% occurring once. These same data were also listed under a study on T cells in Graves' hyperthyroidism and ophthalmopathy.

This chain joins TRBV7-9 and TRBJ1-4, with no clear D. The sequencing used peripheral blood mononuclear cells (PBMCs), collected at new diagnosis, from a patient treated with antithyroid drugs. The clonotype comes from a woman aged 45 to 65 with Graves disease. CDR3 nucleotide sequence: TGTGCCAGCAGCAAACGGGGTCTGGGAAATGAAAAACTGTTTTTT. Its protein product is CASSKRGLGNEKLFF. The whole variable domain, filled in from reference TRBV7-9 and TRBJ1-4, reads DTGVSQNPRHKITKRGQNVTFRCDPISEHNRLYWYRQTLGQGPEFLTYFQNEAQLEKSRLLSDRFSAERPKGSFSTLEIQRTEQGDSAMYLCASSKRGLGNEKLFFGSGTQLSVL.